The source of this T cell receptor beta chain is a study of T cells in Graves' hyperthyroidism and ophthalmopathy. Across the study: Peripheral blood specimens were obtained at initial diagnosis, prior to any treatment. Findings of the study overall: Most expanded thyroid clonotypes above 0.001 recurred in blood. Classification by a 13 V-J model distinguished ophthalmopathy from stable hyperthyroidism.

This clonotype appeared many times. Its antigen remains unidentified. RNA transcripts were the template for amplifying TCR beta CDR3 regions. The primer set for the first-round RT-PCR of the TCR CDR3 was HTBI. TCRdb re-called the multiplex PCR reads through MiXCR, storing one row per CDR3 protein. The repertoire consists of over 500,000 distinct CDR3 sequences, with about a sixth occurring once and the leading ten covering about 16%. Germline CDR1 MNHEY, CDR2 SMNVEV (reference sequence). The CDR3 is 13 amino acids. Trimming cost V 5 bases and J 0 bases, with 8 bases left between them. Material: blood. V usage is TRBV27 and J usage is TRBJ2-7; D remains unclear. This TCR was recovered from a woman younger than 35 with Graves' ophthalmopathy. CDR3 nucleotides: TGTGCCAGCAGTCCGACTCTCTCCTACGAGCAGTACTTC. Amino acid sequence: CASSPTLSYEQYF.